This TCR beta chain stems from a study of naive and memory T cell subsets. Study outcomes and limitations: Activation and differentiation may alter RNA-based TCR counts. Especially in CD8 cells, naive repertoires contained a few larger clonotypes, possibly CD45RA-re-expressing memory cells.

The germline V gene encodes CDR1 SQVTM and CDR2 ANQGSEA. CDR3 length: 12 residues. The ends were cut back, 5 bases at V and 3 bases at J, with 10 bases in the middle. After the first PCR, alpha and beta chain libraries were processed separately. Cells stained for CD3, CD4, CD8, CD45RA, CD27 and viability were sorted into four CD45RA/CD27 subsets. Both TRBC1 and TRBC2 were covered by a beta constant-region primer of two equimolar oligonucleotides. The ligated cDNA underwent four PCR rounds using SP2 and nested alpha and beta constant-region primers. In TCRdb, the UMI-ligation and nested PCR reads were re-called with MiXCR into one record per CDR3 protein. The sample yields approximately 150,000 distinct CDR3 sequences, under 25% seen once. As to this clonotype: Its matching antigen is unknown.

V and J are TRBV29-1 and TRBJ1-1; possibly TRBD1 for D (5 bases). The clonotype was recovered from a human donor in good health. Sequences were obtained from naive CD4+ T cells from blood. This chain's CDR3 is CSVLWGDTEAFF. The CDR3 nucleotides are TGCAGCGTTTTATGGGGGGACACTGAAGCTTTCTTT. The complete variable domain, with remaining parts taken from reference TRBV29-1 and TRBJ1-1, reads SAVISQKPSRDICQRGTSLTIQCQVDSQVTMMFWYRQQPGQSLTLIATANQGSEATYESGFVIDKFPISRPNLTFSTLTVSNMSPEDSSIYLCSVLWGDTEAFFGQGTRLTVV.